These 29 T cell receptor beta chains share one sample of origin, sequenced in a study of blood T cell repertoires in COVID-19. Libraries were prepared by immunoSEQ multiplex PCR; TCRdb keeps only in-frame clonotypes and omits some of them. This table holds some 58,000 clones, around 87% found once. The material sequenced was peripheral blood. These receptor sequences come from a man aged 50 or older with acute or convalescent COVID-19.

The CDR3 reads CASSYRSANEKLFF. The CDR3 DNA follows: TGTGCCAGCAGCTACAGGTCAGCTAATGAAAAACTGTTTTTT. The V call is TRBV7-9, the J call TRBJ1-4, with D maybe TRBD1 (5 bases). The CDR3 extends over 14 amino acids. The germline V gene encodes CDR1 SEHNR and CDR2 FQNEAQ (reference sequence). The ends were cut back, 4 bases at V and 3 bases at J, with 9 bases in the middle. Drawing the rest from reference TRBV7-9 and TRBJ1-4, the complete variable domain is DTGVSQNPRHKITKRGQNVTFRCDPISEHNRLYWYRQTLGQGPEFLTYFQNEAQLEKSRLLSDRFSAERPKGSFSTLEIQRTEQGDSAMYLCASSYRSANEKLFFGSGTQLSVL.

The chain joins TRBV11-2 to TRBJ2-1, with TRBD2 matching over 7 bases. V dropped 1 base and J dropped 2; count of bases not matched to a gene: 2. The CDR3 is made up of 15 amino acids. CDR1 and CDR2 from the germline V gene are SGHAT and FQNNGV. CDR3 loop: CASSLGGGTYNEQFF. The DNA for the CDR3 is TGTGCCAGCAGCTTAGGGGGGGGGACCTACAATGAGCAGTTCTTC.

This clone was counted a few times. The chain combines TRBV7-8 with TRBJ2-7, with TRBD2 as a possible D gene (6 bases). The CDR3 consists of 13 residues. CDR1 and CDR2 from the germline V gene are SGHVS and FQNEAQ. Trimming took 4 bases from V and 2 from J, leaving 9 bases between them. The CDR3, as DNA: TGTGCCAGCAGCTCGGGACTTACCTACGAGCAGTACTTC. It specifies CASSSGLTYEQYF.

The chain recombines TRBV29-1 with TRBJ2-1; TRBD1 matches at 7 bases. The junction had 11 bases not matched to a gene; V was cut back by 5 bases and J by 7 bases. The CDR3 has 14 amino acids. CDR1 SQVTM and CDR2 ANQGSEA come from the germline V gene. CDR3 sequence (DNA): TGCAGCGTTTACGACAGGGACGGTTGGAATGAGCAGTTCTTC. Amino acids: CSVYDRDGWNEQFF.

This clone was picked up one time. CDR3 loop: CARSGAEGDNQPQHF. In DNA, the CDR3 is TGTGCCAGAAGCGGGGCTGAAGGCGACAATCAGCCCCAGCATTTT. The V call is TRBV5-3, the J call TRBJ1-5; tentative D call: TRBD1 (5 bases). TRBV5-3 is identified as an open reading frame with a role that is uncertain. CDR3 length: 15 residues. Trimming removed 4 bases from V and 3 bases from J, with 14 bases in between.

The chain uses TRBV7-6 and TRBJ1-5; 9 positions match TRBD1. CDR1 is SGHVS and CDR2 is FNYEAQ in the germline V gene. Trimming at V came to 1 base and at J to 2 bases, leaving 3 bases not matched to a gene. The CDR3 runs to 16 residues. CDR3 sequence reads: CASSLGTGVGNQPQHF. The CDR3 nucleotides are TGTGCCAGCAGCTTAGGGACAGGGGTGGGCAATCAGCCCCAGCATTTT.

The V and J genes are TRBV10-3 and TRBJ1-2; the D is unclear. The V gene's germline CDR1 is ENHRY and CDR2 SYGVKD. This CDR3 is 13 amino acids long. V was trimmed by 0 bases and J by 8 bases, leaving 10 bases between them. The CDR3: CAISESVRVGYTF. CDR3 nucleotide sequence: TGTGCCATCAGTGAGTCCGTCCGGGTCGGCTACACCTTC.

The count of this clone is one. V usage is TRBV5-1 and J usage is TRBJ2-3; the D gene is possibly TRBD2 (5 bases). The CDR3 spans 14 residues. Germline lookup yields CDR1 SGHRS and CDR2 YFSETQ. V was clipped by 6 bases and J by 0 bases, with 11 bases between them. CDR3 nucleotide sequence: TGCGCCAGCACAGAGAGGGCTAGCACAGATACGCAGTATTTT. As protein: CASTERASTDTQYF.

The chain recombines TRBV5-1 with TRBJ1-5, with 12 positions matching TRBD1. V was clipped by 4 bases and J by 7 bases; unmatched bases: 9. Germline V lookup: CDR1 SGHRS, CDR2 YFSETQ. This CDR3 spans 16 amino acids. The CDR3 loop is CASSLLGTGGGQPQHF. The CDR3 region has the DNA TGCGCCAGCAGCCTTTTAGGGACAGGGGGCGGCCAGCCCCAGCATTTT.

The DNA of the CDR3 is TGTGCCAGCAGCGATAATCCCTCGGTGGGACAGGATGGGGTTGACTATGGCTACACCTTC. This translates into CASSDNPSVGQDGVDYGYTF. The chain is built from TRBV9 and TRBJ1-2; 8 bases agree with TRBD1. The germline V gene encodes CDR1 SGDLS and CDR2 YYNGEE. The CDR3 is 20 amino acids. V gave up 3 bases and J gave up 3 bases; unmatched junction bases: 22.

The chain joins TRBV28 to TRBJ1-3; D not certain. V was trimmed by 7 bases and J by 4 bases, leaving 11 bases between them. The CDR3 is 13 amino acids. Germline values: CDR1 MDHEN, CDR2 SYDVKM. The CDR3 sequence is CASTQSQGNTIYF. CDR3 DNA: TGTGCCAGCACTCAGTCCCAAGGAAACACCATATATTTT.

V usage is TRBV12-5 and J usage is TRBJ2-6; 11 bases match TRBD1. V lost 5 bases to trimming and J lost 0 bases; unmatched junction nucleotides: 12. CDR3 length: 20 residues. CDR1 and CDR2 (germline): LGHNT, FRNRAP. The CDR3 sequence: CASGTGQGATPVSGANVLTF. The CDR3 nucleotides read TGTGCTAGTGGTACTGGACAGGGGGCAACCCCGGTCTCTGGGGCCAACGTCCTGACTTTC.

The chain carries TRBV19 and TRBJ1-5; D unclear. CDR1 LNHDA and CDR2 SQIVND come from the germline V gene (reference sequence). This CDR3 region has 14 residues. The V end lost 5 bases, the J end lost 4 bases, and 12 bases lay between the germline ends. DNA for the CDR3: TGTGCCAGTAGTGCCTACAGTTTGAATCAGCCCCAGCATTTT. Its protein product is CASSAYSLNQPQHF.

The V gene is TRBV4-1, the J gene TRBJ2-1; the match to TRBD2 covers 8 bases. The CDR3 sequence is 13 residues long. From germline, CDR1 is MGHRA and CDR2 YSYEKL. V trimming: 0 bases; J trimming: 14 bases; junction bases outside the gene matches: 6. The chain's CDR3 is CASSQDRGLEEFF. The DNA for the CDR3 is TGCGCCAGCAGCCAAGATAGGGGACTAGAAGAGTTCTTC.

This chain uses TRBV24-1 with TRBJ2-6; D is unclear. The CDR3 runs 14 residues. In germline, CDR1 is KGHDR, CDR2 SFDVKD. V was shortened by 5 bases and J by 4 bases, with 8 bases between the two germline ends. Written as DNA, the CDR3 is TGTGCCACCAGTGGAGGTACCGGGGCCAACGTCCTGACTTTC. As protein: CATSGGTGANVLTF.

This chain joins TRBV11-2 and TRBJ1-5; no clear D. V was pared by 1 base and J by 5 bases, with 18 bases between. From germline, CDR1 is SGHAT and CDR2 FQNNGV. The CDR3 runs to 17 residues. The CDR3 sequence is CASSLAGWRREDQPQHF. The CDR3 nucleotides are TGTGCCAGCAGCTTAGCGGGTTGGAGGAGAGAGGATCAGCCCCAGCATTTT. The entire variable domain, with the rest obtained from reference TRBV11-2 and TRBJ1-5, is as follows: EAGVAQSPRYKIIEKRQSVAFWCNPISGHATLYWYQQILGQGPKLLIQFQNNGVVDDSQLPKDRFSAERLKGVDSTLKIQPAKLEDSAVYLCASSLAGWRREDQPQHFGDGTRLSIL.

This clone was seen just once. The chain is built from TRBV10-3 and TRBJ1-2; the match to TRBD1 covers 10 bases. Germline assignment: CDR1 ENHRY and CDR2 SYGVKD. The J segment lost 8 bases and the V segment lost 10 bases, leaving 10 bases of the junction unmatched. This CDR3 is 13 amino acids long. The CDR3 loop is CATGGQGTNGYTF. DNA for the CDR3: TGTGCCACGGGGGGACAGGGGACGAACGGCTACACCTTC.

The genes are TRBV24-1 and TRBJ2-1, with a weak D call TRBD2 (5 bases). Germline V gene lookup returns CDR1 KGHDR and CDR2 SFDVKD. The CDR3 length is 14 residues. Trimming removed 3 bases at V and 5 bases at J, with 10 bases between. The CDR3 region is CATSDLQADNEQFF. CDR3 DNA: TGTGCCACCAGTGATCTTCAAGCGGACAATGAGCAGTTCTTC.

The V call is TRBV5-4, the J call TRBJ2-1; 7 nucleotides align to TRBD2. Germline V gene sequence: CDR1 SGHNT, CDR2 YYREEE (reference sequence). This CDR3 has 17 amino acids. Trimming took 4 bases from V and 4 from J; bases not matched to a gene: 14. The CDR3 coding sequence is TGTGCCAGCAGCCCCTCAATCTCTAGCGGAACTTACAATGAGCAGTTCTTC. Translation gives CASSPSISSGTYNEQFF.

This clone appeared once. The V call is TRBV5-1, the J call TRBJ2-7; 9 bases match TRBD2. This CDR3 has 14 amino acids. Germline lookup yields CDR1 SGHRS and CDR2 YFSETQ. Germline trimming cut 0 bases from V and 6 bases from J; bases unmatched to any gene: 4. DNA for the CDR3: TGCGCCAGCAGCTTGGGGGCGGGGGGGGGCGAGCAGTACTTC. It is translated as CASSLGAGGGEQYF.

The V and J genes are TRBV30 and TRBJ1-5; weak D call: TRBD1 (5 bases). The germline V and J ends were trimmed by 0 bases and 5 bases, with 14 bases remaining between them. The germline gives CDR1 GTSNPN, CDR2 SVGIG (reference sequence). The CDR3 is 15 residues long. For the CDR3, the DNA is TGTGCCTGGAGTGTACGGGGGGGTAGATATCAGCCCCAGCATTTT. It encodes CAWSVRGGRYQPQHF.

V is TRBV18 and J is TRBJ2-1; D not certain. Germline V lookup: CDR1 KGHSH, CDR2 LQKENI. The ends were cut back, 0 bases at V and 10 bases at J, with 10 bases in the middle. CDR3 length: 13 amino acids. The CDR3 DNA reads as TGTGCCAGCTCACCACCGAACGAGGAGGAGCAGTTCTTC. It yields the protein CASSPPNEEEQFF.

CDR3 sequence (DNA): TGTGCCAGCAGCTGGGGGACAGGAGATACGCAGTATTTT. Translated, it gives CASSWGTGDTQYF. V is TRBV5-4 and J is TRBJ2-3; 8 bases fit TRBD1. This CDR3 has 13 residues. Germline V gene data show CDR1 as SGHNT and CDR2 as YYREEE (reference sequence). The V gene end was trimmed by 3 bases and the J gene end by 5 bases; junction bases not matched to a gene: 2.

The chain has TRBV7-8 and TRBJ1-2; no clear D. V was pared by 0 bases and J by 2 bases, with 4 bases between. Germline loops: CDR1 SGHVS, CDR2 FQNEAQ. The CDR3 has 13 amino acids. The CDR3 here is CASSLARNYGYTF. For the CDR3, the DNA is TGTGCCAGCAGCTTAGCCAGAAACTATGGCTACACCTTC.

The chain links TRBV10-3 to TRBJ1-1, with TRBD1 matching over 7 bases. V shed 6 bases and J 7 bases; nucleotides not matched to a gene: 11. Germline CDR1 is ENHRY and CDR2 is SYGVKD. The CDR3 length is 14 residues. In DNA form, the CDR3 reads TGTGCCATCAGCCCGACAGGGCGCTCTGGTGAAGCTTTCTTT. This codes for CAISPTGRSGEAFF.

This clone was observed a single time. This chain connects TRBV27 to TRBJ1-4, with D uncertain. The CDR3 extends over 13 amino acids. Trimming took 6 bases from V and 7 from J, leaving 12 bases between them. Germline V gene lookup returns CDR1 MNHEY and CDR2 SMNVEV (reference sequence). The DNA of the CDR3 is TGTGCCAGCAGGATGGGCAACGGTGAAAAACTGTTTTTT. Translated: CASRMGNGEKLFF.

The gene calls are TRBV9 and TRBJ1-1; D is ambiguous. Germline V gene lookup returns CDR1 SGDLS and CDR2 YYNGEE. The CDR3 is 15 residues long. The germline V and J ends were trimmed by 0 bases and 3 bases, with 12 bases remaining between them. The CDR3 sequence: CASSVDAGSDTEAFF. DNA for the CDR3: TGTGCCAGCAGCGTAGACGCGGGGTCCGACACTGAAGCTTTCTTT.

The rearrangement links TRBV7-9 to TRBJ2-7; D uncertain. V dropped 5 bases and J dropped 6 bases, with 17 bases sitting between them. The CDR3 has 14 amino acids. Germline-derived CDR1 and CDR2 are SEHNR and FQNEAQ (reference sequence). The CDR3 protein is CASSPYAGLSEQYF. The CDR3 region has the DNA TGTGCCAGCAGCCCGTACGCAGGTTTGAGCGAGCAGTACTTC.

The CDR3 loop is CASSLIRGNNEKLFF. The CDR3 nucleotides read TGTGCCAGCAGTTTAATCCGGGGGAATAATGAAAAACTGTTTTTT. V usage is TRBV27 and J usage is TRBJ1-4; maybe TRBD1 (5 bases). Germline CDR1 reads MNHEY; CDR2 reads SMNVEV (reference sequence). Trimming pared 2 bases from V and 4 bases from J, leaving 11 bases between. The length of the CDR3 is 15 residues. The full variable domain, in which reference TRBV27 and TRBJ1-4 provide the parts outside the CDR3, is EAQVTQNPRYLITVTGKKLTVTCSQNMNHEYMSWYRQDPGLGLRQIYYSMNVEVTDKGDVPEGYKVSRKEKRNFPLILESPSPNQTSLYFCASSLIRGNNEKLFFGSGTQLSVL.